These 14 T cell receptor beta chains were sequenced from one sample in a study of early T cells in non-severe SARS-CoV-2 infection. MiXCR, run by TCRdb on the 5' RACE reads, gives a single entry per CDR3 protein. The sample comprises 45,000 to 55,000 distinct CDR3 sequences, approximately 7.5% of which are singletons, and roughly 6.2% rests with the top ten. The sequenced material came from whole blood. The receptors come from an adult who was a healthcare worker with PCR-confirmed SARS-CoV-2 infection or an uninfected control (not recorded which).

This clonotype was counted many times. The chain employs TRBV30 and TRBJ1-1; tentatively, D is TRBD1 (5 bases). The CDR3 is 13 residues long. CDR1 is GTSNPN, CDR2 SVGIG, per germline (reference sequence). V lost 3 bases and J lost 3, with 11 bases in between. The CDR3 DNA reads TGTGCCTGGAGCAAGGGGAGGGACACTGAAGCTTTCTTT. It specifies CAWSKGRDTEAFF.

The chain uses TRBV3-1 and TRBJ1-1, with D unclear. The CDR3 covers 12 residues. Trimming left V 3 bases short and J 3 bases short, with 5 bases between. CDR1 LGHDT and CDR2 YNNKEL come from the germline V gene (reference sequence). The CDR3 DNA reads TGTGCCAGCAGCCATTCGGACACTGAAGCTTTCTTT. Translated: CASSHSDTEAFF.

The chain joins TRBV18 to TRBJ1-5; D unresolved. The CDR3 spans 14 residues. V was cut by 2 bases and J by 0 bases, with 5 bases left in between. Germline values: CDR1 KGHSH, CDR2 LQKENI. Here the CDR3 reads CASSPLSSNQPQHF. The CDR3 nucleotides read TGTGCCAGCTCACCATTGAGTAGCAATCAGCCCCAGCATTTT. Variable domain in full (rest from reference TRBV18 and TRBJ1-5): NAGVMQNPRHLVRRRGQEARLRCSPMKGHSHVYWYRQLPEEGLKFMVYLQKENIIDESGMPKERFSAEFPKEGPSILRIQQVVRGDSAAYFCASSPLSSNQPQHFGDGTRLSIL.

This clonotype was detected ten times or more. V usage is TRBV11-2 and J usage is TRBJ1-6, with no clear D. Germline V CDR1 and CDR2: SGHAT, FQNNGV. Trimming left V 0 bases short and J 16 bases short, with 10 bases between. The CDR3 runs to 12 residues. In DNA form, the CDR3 reads TGTGCCAGCAGCTTAGAGGTCTCCGAACTCCACTTT. Translation gives CASSLEVSELHF.

The chain combines TRBV27 with TRBJ1-5; 7 bases match TRBD1. J gave up 0 bases and V 6 bases, and 5 bases lay outside the gene matches. In germline, CDR1 is MNHEY, CDR2 SMNVEV (reference sequence). This CDR3 has 15 amino acids. The CDR3: CASSPTGYSNQPQHF. CDR3 in DNA: TGTGCCAGCAGCCCGACAGGGTATAGCAATCAGCCCCAGCATTTT.

With respect to this clonotype: A clone one base away is much larger, so this may be a read error. The chain carries TRBV14 and TRBJ1-1, with D possibly being TRBD1 (5 bases). Germline CDR1 reads SGHDN; CDR2 reads FVKESK. The CDR3 sequence is 14 residues long. V lost 2 bases and J lost 0, with 7 bases in between. The CDR3 DNA follows: TGTGCCAGCAGCCAAAGGGGACTGAACACTGAAGCTTTCTTT. Encoded protein: CASSQRGLNTEAFF.

This clonotype was detected many times. This sequence joins TRBV5-6 and TRBJ2-2; 7 nucleotides match TRBD2. The CDR3 loop spans 13 amino acids. V shed 5 bases, J shed 7 bases, and the junction held 5 bases outside the gene matches. Per the germline V gene, CDR1 is SGHDT and CDR2 is YYEEEE. CDR3 region: CASRPTGGGELFF. The DNA of the CDR3 is TGTGCCAGCAGACCGACGGGAGGCGGGGAGCTGTTTTTT.

Ten or more counts support this clonotype. CDR3 loop: CASSLRGRFTDTQYF. CDR3 bases: TGTGCCAGCTCCCTTAGGGGGCGTTTCACAGATACGCAGTATTTT. The gene calls are TRBV27 and TRBJ2-3, with 7 nucleotides matching TRBD1. Germline V CDR1 and CDR2: MNHEY, SMNVEV (reference sequence). The length of the CDR3 is 15 residues. With 8 bases clipped from V and 2 bases from J, the junction kept 10 bases outside the gene matches.

The rearrangement joins TRBV24-1 to TRBJ1-1; D is uncertain. The CDR3 is 12 amino acids. The germline V gene encodes CDR1 KGHDR and CDR2 SFDVKD. Trimming left V 6 bases short and J 2 bases short, with 6 bases between. CDR3 sequence: CATSRGNTEAFF. DNA of the CDR3: TGTGCCACCAGTCGGGGTAACACTGAAGCTTTCTTT.

The chain couples TRBV29-1 to TRBJ1-1, with TRBD1 matching 7 bases. J gave up 0 bases and V 3 bases, and 10 bases lay outside the gene matches. The CDR3 is made up of 16 amino acids. CDR1 and CDR2 (germline): SQVTM, ANQGSEA. CDR3: CSVEGQGVGMNTEAFF. In DNA, the CDR3 is TGCAGCGTTGAGGGTCAGGGGGTAGGAATGAACACTGAAGCTTTCTTT.

There are many counts of this clonotype. The gene calls are TRBV18 and TRBJ1-1, with D perhaps TRBD1 (6 bases). The CDR3 has 13 amino acids. Germline CDR1 and CDR2: KGHSH and LQKENI. Trimming took 4 bases from V and 4 from J, leaving 10 bases between them. CDR3 sequence: CASSQQGGTEAFF. The CDR3 coding sequence is TGTGCCAGCTCACAACAGGGCGGCACTGAAGCTTTCTTT.

The V call is TRBV12-3 or TRBV12-4, the J call TRBJ1-1; the D is unclear. Trimming removed 2 bases at V and 1 base at J, with 8 bases between. CDR3 length equals 14 residues. The CDR3 region has the DNA TGTGCCAGCAGTTTATGGTCAGCGAACACTGAAGCTTTCTTT. Its protein is CASSLWSANTEAFF.

This clonotype appeared a few times. The V and J genes are TRBV6-1 and TRBJ1-4; a weak D match, TRBD1 (5 bases). Looked up from germline, CDR1 is MNHNS and CDR2 is SASEGT. V gave up 4 bases and J gave up 7 bases, with 10 bases separating them. The CDR3 extends over 13 amino acids. CDR3 bases: TGTGCCAGCAGTGGGGCGAGGGGTGAAAAACTGTTTTTT. The encoded protein is CASSGARGEKLFF.

This clonotype was counted ten times or more. This sequence joins TRBV28 and TRBJ1-5, with TRBD1 identical over 7 bases. Germline lookup yields CDR1 MDHEN and CDR2 SYDVKM. The CDR3 contains 13 residues. Losses at the gene ends were 4 bases for V and 5 bases for J; bases not matched to a gene: 2. This CDR3 reads CASSYRGDQPQHF. As DNA, the CDR3 is TGTGCCAGCAGTTACAGGGGCGATCAGCCCCAGCATTTT. The complete variable domain, with remaining parts taken from reference TRBV28 and TRBJ1-5, reads DVKVTQSSRYLVKRTGEKVFLECVQDMDHENMFWYRQDPGLGLRLIYFSYDVKMKEKGDIPEGYSVSREKKERFSLILESASTNQTSMYLCASSYRGDQPQHFGDGTRLSIL.